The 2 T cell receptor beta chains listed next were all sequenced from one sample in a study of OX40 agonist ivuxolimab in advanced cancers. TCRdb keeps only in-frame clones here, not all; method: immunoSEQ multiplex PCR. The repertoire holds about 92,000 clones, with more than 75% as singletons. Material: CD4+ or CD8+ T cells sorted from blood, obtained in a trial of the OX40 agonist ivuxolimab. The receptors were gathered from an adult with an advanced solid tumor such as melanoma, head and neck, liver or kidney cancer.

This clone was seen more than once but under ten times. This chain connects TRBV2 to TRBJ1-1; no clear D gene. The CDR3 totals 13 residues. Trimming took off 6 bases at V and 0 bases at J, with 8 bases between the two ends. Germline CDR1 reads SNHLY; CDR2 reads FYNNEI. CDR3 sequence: CASSGDMNTEAFF. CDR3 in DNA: TGTGCCAGCAGCGGTGACATGAACACTGAAGCTTTCTTT.

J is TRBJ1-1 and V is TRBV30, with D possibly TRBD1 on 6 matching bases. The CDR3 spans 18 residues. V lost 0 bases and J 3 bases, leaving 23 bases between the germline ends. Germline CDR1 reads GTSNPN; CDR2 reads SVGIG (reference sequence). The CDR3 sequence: CAWSVGGTTGSDYTEAFF. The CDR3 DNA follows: TGTGCCTGGAGTGTAGGAGGGACTACAGGGTCTGACTACACTGAAGCTTTCTTT.